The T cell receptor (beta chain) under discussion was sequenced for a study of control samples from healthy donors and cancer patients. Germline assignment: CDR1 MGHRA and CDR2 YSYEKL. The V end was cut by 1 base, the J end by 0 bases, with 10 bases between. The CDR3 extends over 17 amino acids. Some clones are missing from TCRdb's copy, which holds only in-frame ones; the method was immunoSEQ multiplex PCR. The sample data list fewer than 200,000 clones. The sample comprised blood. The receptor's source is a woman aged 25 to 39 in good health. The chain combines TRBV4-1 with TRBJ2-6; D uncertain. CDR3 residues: CASSQVQESSGANVLTF. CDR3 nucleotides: TGCGCCAGCAGCCAAGTCCAGGAAAGCTCTGGGGCCAACGTCCTGACTTTC.